The sequence of this T cell receptor beta chain was determined in a study of beta chain features in type 1 diabetes. General observations from the study: TCRB CDR3s were moderately but significantly shorter in Type 1 diabetes patients in all four CD4+ subsets.

Sorted CD4+ subsets: naive, central memory, regulatory, stem cell-like memory (CD45RO/CCR7/CD25/CD127/CD95/CD27 panel). Comments on this clone: The antigen is not known.

In germline, CDR1 is DFQATT, CDR2 SNEGSKA (reference sequence). This CDR3 is 11 amino acids long. The V gene lost 5 bases and the J gene lost 8 bases, with 12 bases spanning the gap. cDNA synthesis used the whole RNA isolate, giving expressed TCRB sequences. Clones were read by immunoSEQ multiplex PCR, and TCRdb kept only the in-frame ones, dropping some. The sample consists of more than 250,000 clones, 20% of them appearing once. V is TRBV20-1 and J is TRBJ1-2, with D possibly TRBD1 on 6 matching bases. This TCR came from a middle-aged woman with type 1 diabetes. The sequencing input was naive CD4+ T cells from blood. The CDR3 sequence: CSAPDRGGYTF. The CDR3 DNA is TGCAGTGCTCCGGACAGAGGGGGCTACACCTTC.